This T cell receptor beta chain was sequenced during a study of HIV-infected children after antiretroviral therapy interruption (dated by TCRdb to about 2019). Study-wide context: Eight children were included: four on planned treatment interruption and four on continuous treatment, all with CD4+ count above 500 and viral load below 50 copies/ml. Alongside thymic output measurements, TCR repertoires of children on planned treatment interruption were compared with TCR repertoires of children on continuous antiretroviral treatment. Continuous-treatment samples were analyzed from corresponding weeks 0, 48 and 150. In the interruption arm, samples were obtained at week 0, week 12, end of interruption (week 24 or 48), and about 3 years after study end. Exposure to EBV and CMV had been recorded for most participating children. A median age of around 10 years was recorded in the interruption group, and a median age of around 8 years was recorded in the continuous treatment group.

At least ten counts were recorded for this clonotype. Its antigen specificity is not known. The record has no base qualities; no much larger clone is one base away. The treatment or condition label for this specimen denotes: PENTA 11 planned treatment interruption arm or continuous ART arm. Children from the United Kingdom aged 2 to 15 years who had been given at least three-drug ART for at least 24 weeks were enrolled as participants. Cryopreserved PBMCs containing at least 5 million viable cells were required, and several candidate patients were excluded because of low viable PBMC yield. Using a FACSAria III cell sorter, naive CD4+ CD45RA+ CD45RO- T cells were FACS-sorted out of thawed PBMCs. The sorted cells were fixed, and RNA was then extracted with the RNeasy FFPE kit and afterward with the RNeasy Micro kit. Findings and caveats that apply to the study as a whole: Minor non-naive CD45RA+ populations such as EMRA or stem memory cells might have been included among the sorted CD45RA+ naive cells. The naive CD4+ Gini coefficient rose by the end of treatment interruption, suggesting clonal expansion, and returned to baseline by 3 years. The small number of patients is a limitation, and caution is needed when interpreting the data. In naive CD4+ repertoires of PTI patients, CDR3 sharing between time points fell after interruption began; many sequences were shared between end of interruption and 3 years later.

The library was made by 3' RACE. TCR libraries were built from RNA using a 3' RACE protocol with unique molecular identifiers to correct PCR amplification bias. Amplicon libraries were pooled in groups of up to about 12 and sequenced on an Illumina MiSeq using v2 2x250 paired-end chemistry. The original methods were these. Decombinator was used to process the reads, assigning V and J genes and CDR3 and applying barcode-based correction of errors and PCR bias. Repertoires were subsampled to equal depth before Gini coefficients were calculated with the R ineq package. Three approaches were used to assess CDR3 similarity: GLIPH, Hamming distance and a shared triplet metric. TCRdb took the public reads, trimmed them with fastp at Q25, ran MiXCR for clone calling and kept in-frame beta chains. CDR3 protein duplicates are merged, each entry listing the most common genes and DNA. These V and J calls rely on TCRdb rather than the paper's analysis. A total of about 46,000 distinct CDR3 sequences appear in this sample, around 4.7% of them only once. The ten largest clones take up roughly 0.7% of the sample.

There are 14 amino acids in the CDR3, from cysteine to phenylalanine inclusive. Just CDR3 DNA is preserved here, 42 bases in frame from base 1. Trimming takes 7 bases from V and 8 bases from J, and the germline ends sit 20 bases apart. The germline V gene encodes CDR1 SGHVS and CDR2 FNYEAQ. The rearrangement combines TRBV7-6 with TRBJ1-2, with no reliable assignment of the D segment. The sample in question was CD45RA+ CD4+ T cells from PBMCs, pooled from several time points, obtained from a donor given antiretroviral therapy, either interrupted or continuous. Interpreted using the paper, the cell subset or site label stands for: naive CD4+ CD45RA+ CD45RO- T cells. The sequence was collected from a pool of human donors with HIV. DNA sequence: TGTGCCAGCACCTACATTGGACGAGGTCGGGGCTACACCTTC. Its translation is CASTYIGRGRGYTF.